The present T cell receptor (beta chain) was sequenced within a study of cytomegalovirus exposure and HLA in healthy donors. Study outcomes and limitations: First-cohort TCR clusters tended to co-occur in the approximately 120 validation repertoires, a later analysis found.

This clone appeared a single time. Antigen specificity is unknown. The repertoire was sequenced with immunoSEQ multiplex PCR; TCRdb's copy has only in-frame clones and lacks some. The data contain 300,000 to 350,000 clones, roughly 87% of them singletons. This CDR3 region has 14 residues. In germline, CDR1 is LNHDA, CDR2 SQIVND (reference sequence). Trimming pared 4 bases from V and 10 bases from J, leaving 16 bases between. This clonotype was obtained from a man under 40 in good health and CMV-seronegative. The sample consisted of PBMCs. J is TRBJ1-4 and V is TRBV19, with no clear D. CDR3 protein: CASSSPPLRGKLFF. In DNA form, the CDR3 reads TGTGCCAGTAGTAGTCCGCCTCTCCGAGGAAAACTGTTTTTT.